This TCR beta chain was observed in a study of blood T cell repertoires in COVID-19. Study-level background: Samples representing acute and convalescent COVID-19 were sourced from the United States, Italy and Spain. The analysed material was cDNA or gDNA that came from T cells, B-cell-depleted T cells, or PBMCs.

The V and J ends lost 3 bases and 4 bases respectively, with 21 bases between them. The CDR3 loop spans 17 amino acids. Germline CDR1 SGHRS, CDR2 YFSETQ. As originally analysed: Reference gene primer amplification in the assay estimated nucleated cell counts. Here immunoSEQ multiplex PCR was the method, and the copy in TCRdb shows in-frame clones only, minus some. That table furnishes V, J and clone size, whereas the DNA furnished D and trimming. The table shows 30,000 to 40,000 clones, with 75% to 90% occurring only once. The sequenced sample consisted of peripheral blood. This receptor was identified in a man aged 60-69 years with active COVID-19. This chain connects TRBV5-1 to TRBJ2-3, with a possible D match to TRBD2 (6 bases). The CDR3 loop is CASSSEVGLIVADTQYF. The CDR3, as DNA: TGCGCCAGCAGCTCGGAGGTGGGACTCATAGTAGCAGATACGCAGTATTTT.